Listed below are T cell receptor beta chains from one sample, sequenced in a study of T cell repertoires in cytomegalovirus infection. TCRdb re-derived calls from the reads in MiXCR, one entry per CDR3 protein. The profile shows roughly 230,000 distinct CDR3 sequences, about 17% of them singletons. The sample was CD8+ T cells from PBMCs. Receptor source: a human donor in good health (CMV status not recorded). Some clones in this sample may be carry-over from other donors' samples. CDR3s include the opening cysteine and the closing phenylalanine or tryptophan. A D gene is named only where the DNA matches it firmly. For some rows the clone size is stated as once, few or many, or as a class when expanded; others skip it.

V gene	J gene	D gene	CDR3 length	clone size	CDR3 DNA	CDR3 protein
TRBV9	TRBJ2-3	TRBD2	17	-	TGTGCCAGCAGCTCCGAGGGCTCTAGCGGCTACACAGATACGCAGTATTTT	CASSSEGSSGYTDTQYF
TRBV9	TRBJ1-5	-	13	-	TGTGCCAGCAGCGTAGTAGAGGGCCAGCCCCAGCATTTT	CASSVVEGQPQHF
TRBV6-2/TRBV6-3	TRBJ2-1	TRBD2	16	many	TGTGCCAGCTTAACAAAACTAGCGGGAAGCTACAATGAGCAGTTCTTC	CASLTKLAGSYNEQFF
TRBV29-1	TRBJ2-2	-	15	-	TGCAGCGCTATCCCACAGGACTCCTACACCGGGGAGCTGTTTTTT	CSAIPQDSYTGELFF
TRBV20-1	TRBJ2-7	TRBD2	17	few	TGCAGTGCTAACCACTTTGGGTCGGCTAGCGGGGTGATCGAGCAGTACTTC	CSANHFGSASGVIEQYF
TRBV28	TRBJ2-2	-	13	many	TGTGCCAGCAGTCCACCGGGCACCGGGGAGCTGTTTTTT	CASSPPGTGELFF
TRBV7-6	TRBJ1-2	-	13	many	TGTGCCAGCAGCCTGACGGAACTCCATGGCTACACCTTC	CASSLTELHGYTF
TRBV6-5	TRBJ1-1	-	15	few	TGTGCCAGCAGTTCAAGCATGATCGGAACCACTGAAGCTTTCTTT	CASSSSMIGTTEAFF
TRBV7-8	TRBJ1-1	TRBD1	16	-	TGTGCCAGCAGCTTAATCCCAGGACAGGGAAACACTGAAGCTTTCTTT	CASSLIPGQGNTEAFF
TRBV7-6	TRBJ2-5	-	15	-	TGTGCCAGCAGTCCCCTGGCGTCTCGCCAAGAGACCCAGTACTTC	CASSPLASRQETQYF
TRBV4-2	TRBJ2-7	-	15	-	TGTGCCAGCAGCCAAGGCACCGGGGGCCTCTACGAGCAGTACTTC	CASSQGTGGLYEQYF
TRBV7-9	TRBJ1-2	-	16	-	TGTGCCAGCAGCTTGTCGGGGGGCACCGACCGCTATGGCTACACCTTC	CASSLSGGTDRYGYTF
TRBV5-6	TRBJ1-1	TRBD1	16	-	TGTGCCAGCAGCGTATGGAACAGGGGGATGAACACTGAAGCTTTCTTT	CASSVWNRGMNTEAFF
TRBV6-6	TRBJ1-1	TRBD1	14	few	TGTGCCAGCACCTACAGGGGAACCGAAGATGAAGCTTTCTTT	CASTYRGTEDEAFF
TRBV2	TRBJ1-6	-	15	-	TGTGCCAGCAGTGAAGCGCGGGGTACATGGTCACCCCTCCACTTT	CASSEARGTWSPLHF